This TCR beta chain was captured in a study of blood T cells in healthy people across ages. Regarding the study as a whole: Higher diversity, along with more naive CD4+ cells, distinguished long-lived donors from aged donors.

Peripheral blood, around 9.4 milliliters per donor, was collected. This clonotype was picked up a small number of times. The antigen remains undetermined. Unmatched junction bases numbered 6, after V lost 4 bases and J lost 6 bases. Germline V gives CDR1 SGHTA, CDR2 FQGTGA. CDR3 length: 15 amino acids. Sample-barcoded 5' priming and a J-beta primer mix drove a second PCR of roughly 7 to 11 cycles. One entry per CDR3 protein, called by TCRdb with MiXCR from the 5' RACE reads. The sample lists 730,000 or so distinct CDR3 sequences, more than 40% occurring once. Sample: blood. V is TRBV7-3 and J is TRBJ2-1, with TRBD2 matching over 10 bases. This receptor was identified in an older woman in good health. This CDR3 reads CASSSQRGGANEQFF. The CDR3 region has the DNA TGTGCCAGCAGCTCCCAGCGGGGGGGGGCCAATGAGCAGTTCTTC.